A single sample is the source of the 4 T cell receptor beta chains below, sequenced in a study of sequential checkpoint blockade in melanoma. Assay used: immunoSEQ multiplex PCR; TCRdb lists only in-frame clones, some missing. The sample shows roughly 16,000 clones, around two thirds of them seen only once. Treatment here: randomized to nivolumab then ipilimumab (arm A) or the reverse (arm B). Sequenced material: CD8+ T cells sorted from blood (inferred from file names), taken from a patient given nivolumab and ipilimumab in sequence. The receptor set was obtained from a human donor with melanoma.

The J gene is TRBJ2-1, the V gene TRBV7-9; D remains unclear. From germline, CDR1 is SEHNR and CDR2 FQNEAQ (reference sequence). Trimming left V 0 bases short and J 7 bases short, with 4 bases between. The CDR3 runs to 12 residues. CDR3 in DNA: TGTGCCAGCAGCTTAGCGTCAAATGAGCAGTTCTTC. This gives the protein CASSLASNEQFF. Full variable domain (rest looked up from reference TRBV7-9 and TRBJ2-1): DTGVSQNPRHKITKRGQNVTFRCDPISEHNRLYWYRQTLGQGPEFLTYFQNEAQLEKSRLLSDRFSAERPKGSFSTLEIQRTEQGDSAMYLCASSLASNEQFFGPGTRLTVL.

This chain uses TRBV9 with TRBJ2-2, with 8 nucleotides matching TRBD2. Trimming at V came to 3 bases and at J to 5 bases, leaving 6 bases not matched to a gene. The CDR3 has 15 residues. Germline V gene sequence: CDR1 SGDLS, CDR2 YYNGEE. The CDR3 sequence is CASSAAGGGTGELFF. The CDR3 nucleotides are TGTGCCAGCAGCGCTGCCGGGGGGGGGACCGGGGAGCTGTTTTTT.

The chain joins TRBV7-9 to TRBJ1-2, with a possible D match to TRBD1 (5 bases). Deletions cut 4 bases from V and 6 bases from J, with 15 bases between. CDR1 and CDR2 (germline): SEHNR, FQNEAQ (reference sequence). This CDR3 is 14 amino acids long. CDR3 sequence: CASSSRTGGDGYTF. CDR3 nucleotides: TGTGCCAGCAGCTCCCGGACCGGGGGAGATGGCTACACCTTC.

J is TRBJ2-3 and V is TRBV13; TRBD1 agrees at 8 bases. The trim removed 3 bases at V and 3 bases at J, leaving 8 bases unmatched. Germline-derived CDR1 and CDR2 are PRHDT and FYEKMQ (reference sequence). The CDR3 has 16 residues. DNA of the CDR3: TGTGCCAGCAGCTTGGGGGCAGGGGGCATAACAGATACGCAGTATTTT. Its protein is CASSLGAGGITDTQYF.